Listed below are T cell receptor beta chains from one sample, sequenced in a study of blood T cell repertoires in COVID-19. Using immunoSEQ multiplex PCR, the repertoire was profiled, and TCRdb retains in-frame clones only, with some absent. The sample consists of 110,000 or so clones, 86% of them appearing once. The sample comprised peripheral blood. The receptors here all came from a man aged 70-80 years who had recovered from COVID-19. The CDR3 runs from the conserved cysteine through the conserved F or W. The D gene is left open where the match is weak. For some rows the clone size is stated as once, few or many, or as a class when expanded; others skip it.

D	V	size	J	CDR3	DNA
.	TRBV5-1	.	TRBJ1-2	CASRLDSNYGYTF	TGCGCCAGCAGGCTAGACAGCAACTATGGCTACACCTTC
.	TRBV28	.	TRBJ1-1	CASSQPTGIEAFF	TGTGCCAGCAGCCAGCCCACAGGGATTGAAGCTTTCTTT
.	TRBV28	once	TRBJ2-2	CASSLGGVTGELFF	TGTGCCAGCAGTTTAGGGGGCGTCACCGGGGAGCTGTTTTTT
TRBD1	TRBV5-1	.	TRBJ1-5	CASSPKPLGQGLAGNQPQHF	TGCGCCAGCAGCCCTAAGCCGTTGGGACAGGGTTTGGCTGGCAATCAGCCCCAGCATTTT
TRBD1	TRBV7-9	once	TRBJ2-1	CASSPGTGGFPREFF	TGTGCCAGCAGCCCCGGGACAGGGGGTTTCCCGAGGGAGTTCTTC
TRBD2	TRBV14	.	TRBJ2-1	CASSQDSINLAGGNNEQFF	TGTGCCAGCAGCCAAGACTCGATCAACCTAGCGGGAGGGAACAATGAGCAGTTCTTC
.	TRBV2	.	TRBJ2-5	CASRKTGGETQYF	TGTGCCAGCCGCAAAACAGGTGGCGAGACCCAGTACTTC
.	TRBV21-1	.	TRBJ2-1	CASSKVVGRGHSYNEQFF	TGTGCCAGCAGCAAAGTGGTAGGGCGGGGTCACTCCTACAATGAGCAGTTCTTC
TRBD1	TRBV28	.	TRBJ2-5	CASSSTGGAGLETQYF	TGTGCCAGCAGTTCGACAGGGGGCGCAGGTTTGGAGACCCAGTACTTC
TRBD1	TRBV24-1	.	TRBJ2-7	CATSDSGQGAFYEQYF	TGTGCCACCAGTGATTCGGGACAGGGGGCTTTTTACGAGCAGTACTTC
.	TRBV23-1	.	TRBJ1-5	CASESIDGREYNQPQHF	TGCGCCAGCGAATCAATTGATGGTAGGGAGTACAATCAGCCCCAGCATTTT
.	TRBV3-1/TRBV3-2	.	TRBJ1-1	CASSPITRGAEAFF	TGTGCCAGCAGCCCCATCACTCGGGGGGCTGAAGCTTTCTTT
.	TRBV19	.	TRBJ2-7	CASSINRGYEQYF	TGTGCCAGTAGTATTAATAGGGGCTACGAGCAGTACTTC
TRBD1	TRBV9	.	TRBJ1-2	CASSAGAGQGDGYTF	TGTGCCAGCAGCGCCGGCGCGGGACAGGGAGATGGCTACACCTTC
TRBD2	TRBV2	once	TRBJ2-5	CASSEGLAGQETQYF	TGTGCCAGCAGTGAGGGACTAGCGGGGCAAGAGACCCAGTACTTC
TRBD2	TRBV10-2	.	TRBJ2-7	CAKRLAGGPRHEQYF	TGCGCCAAGCGACTAGCGGGAGGGCCCAGGCACGAGCAGTACTTC
.	TRBV28	.	TRBJ2-4	CASSFASEGGKNIQYF	TGTGCCAGCAGTTTCGCGAGCGAAGGGGGCAAAAACATTCAGTACTTC
TRBD1	TRBV6-1	few	TRBJ1-5	CASSETGMRNQPQHF	TGTGCCAGCAGTGAGACAGGGATGCGCAATCAGCCCCAGCATTTT
.	TRBV18	.	TRBJ1-1	CASSYVGGAEAFF	TGTGCCAGCTCCTACGTCGGGGGGGCTGAAGCTTTCTTT
.	TRBV28	.	TRBJ2-7	CASSLSTGTYEQYF	TGTGCCAGCAGCCTCTCGACAGGTACTTACGAGCAGTACTTC
.	TRBV7-2	once	TRBJ2-5	CASSPRVGGGSTQYF	TGTGCCAGCAGCCCCCGGGTAGGAGGGGGCTCGACCCAGTACTTC
TRBD2	TRBV19	.	TRBJ2-3	CASRPTSGLADTQYF	TGTGCCAGTAGGCCAACGTCGGGACTAGCAGATACGCAGTATTTT
.	TRBV5-1	.	TRBJ1-6	CASSSLLNGDSNSPLHF	TGCGCCAGCAGCTCCCTCCTGAACGGGGATAGTAATTCACCCCTCCACTTT
.	TRBV14	few	TRBJ1-2	CASSRAGPYGYTF	TGTGCCAGCAGCCGTGCAGGTCCCTATGGCTACACCTTC
.	TRBV28	once	TRBJ1-6	CASSLDIAPLHF	TGTGCCAGCAGTTTAGACATCGCACCCCTCCACTTT
TRBD1	TRBV29-1	.	TRBJ2-7	CSPPDRGSYEQYF	TGCAGCCCTCCGGACAGGGGATCCTACGAGCAGTACTTC
TRBD2	TRBV12-3/TRBV12-4	.	TRBJ2-3	CASSSYGGTGLGF	TGTGCCAGCAGCTCATACGGGGGGACCGGGCTAGGTTTT
TRBD2	TRBV5-1	.	TRBJ2-3	CASSLGLAVDTQYF	TGCGCCAGCAGCTTAGGACTAGCAGTAGATACGCAGTATTTT
TRBD1	TRBV4-1	.	TRBJ1-4	CASSQEGQGNEKLFF	TGCGCCAGCAGCCAGGAGGGACAGGGTAATGAAAAACTGTTTTTT
.	TRBV28	.	TRBJ1-2	CASRYQGSGYTF	TGTGCCAGCCGCTATCAGGGCTCTGGCTACACCTTC
.	TRBV6-1	.	TRBJ1-1	CASSYLEPPEAFF	TGTGCCAGCAGTTATTTGGAGCCCCCTGAAGCTTTCTTT
.	TRBV24-1	.	TRBJ2-5	CATSRHQGSETQYF	TGTGCCACCAGTCGACATCAGGGTTCTGAGACCCAGTACTTC
TRBD1	TRBV29-1	.	TRBJ1-1	CSVKSRDRATEAFF	TGCAGCGTTAAGTCTCGGGACAGGGCTACTGAAGCTTTCTTT
.	TRBV21-1	.	TRBJ2-7	CASPWDRGYEQYF	TGTGCCAGCCCCTGGGACAGGGGTTACGAGCAGTACTTC
.	TRBV12-3/TRBV12-4	.	TRBJ1-1	CASSLGRSEAFF	TGTGCCAGCAGTTTAGGACGGAGTGAAGCTTTCTTT
.	TRBV5-4	.	TRBJ1-2	CASSSIQGRGYTF	TGTGCCAGCAGCTCAATACAGGGACGAGGCTACACCTTC
TRBD1	TRBV15	.	TRBJ2-7	CATSRTNRDRVNEQYF	TGTGCCACCAGCAGGACAAACCGGGACAGGGTGAACGAGCAGTACTTC
.	TRBV2	.	TRBJ2-5	CASSGQETQYF	TGTGCCAGCAGCGGGCAAGAGACCCAGTACTTC
TRBD1	TRBV30	.	TRBJ2-7	CAWTPQGAYEQYF	TGTGCCTGGACCCCACAGGGGGCTTACGAGCAGTACTTC
TRBD2	TRBV10-2	.	TRBJ2-5	CASSSAGGEETQYF	TGCGCCAGCAGTTCAGCGGGGGGGGAGGAGACCCAGTACTTC
TRBD2	TRBV28	.	TRBJ2-5	CARCLAGLGGWETQYF	TGTGCCCGCTGTTTGGCGGGACTGGGGGGGTGGGAGACCCAGTACTTC
.	TRBV28	few	TRBJ1-1	CASSLIGRGTEAFF	TGTGCCAGCAGTTTAATCGGGAGGGGCACTGAAGCTTTCTTT
TRBD2	TRBV10-3	.	TRBJ2-5	CAISPGALAGAETQYF	TGTGCCATCAGCCCAGGGGCGTTAGCGGGAGCAGAGACCCAGTACTTC
.	TRBV14	.	TRBJ2-1	CASSRSGNEQFF	TGTGCCAGCAGTCGTAGCGGCAATGAGCAGTTCTTC
.	TRBV7-9	.	TRBJ1-1	CASSFLGGARNTEAFF	TGTGCCAGCAGCTTTCTCGGGGGGGCGAGGAACACTGAAGCTTTCTTT
TRBD1	TRBV7-2	.	TRBJ2-3	CASSLGGAGTGYF	TGTGCCAGCAGCTTAGGTGGCGCGGGGACAGGGTATTTT
TRBD2	TRBV4-2	few	TRBJ2-2	CASSQGTSGIPGELFF	TGTGCCAGCAGCCAAGGGACTAGCGGGATCCCCGGGGAGCTGTTTTTT
TRBD1	TRBV5-3	.	TRBJ1-5	CARSRTGFSNQPQHF	TGTGCCAGAAGCCGGACAGGGTTCAGCAATCAGCCCCAGCATTTT
TRBD2	TRBV4-3	once	TRBJ2-7	CASSQDRRERYEQYF	TGCGCCAGCAGCCAAGATCGGCGGGAGCGGTACGAGCAGTACTTC
TRBD2	TRBV4-3	.	TRBJ2-7	CASSPQPGLEQYF	TGCGCCAGCAGCCCACAGCCGGGACTAGAGCAGTACTTC
TRBD2	TRBV7-2	.	TRBJ2-7	CASSFGGSSSYEQYF	TGTGCCAGCAGCTTCGGCGGGAGCAGCTCCTACGAGCAGTACTTC
.	TRBV6-5	few	TRBJ1-2	CASSLLGGEIGYTF	TGTGCCAGCAGTCTGCTGGGGGGGGAAATAGGCTACACCTTC
TRBD1	TRBV2	.	TRBJ2-1	CASRTGSTYNEQFF	TGTGCCAGCCGGACAGGGTCGACCTACAATGAGCAGTTCTTC
.	TRBV6-6	.	TRBJ1-2	CASTETDYGYTF	TGTGCCAGCACGGAGACAGACTATGGCTACACCTTC
.	TRBV5-1	once	TRBJ1-1	CASSLNLNTEAFF	TGCGCCAGCAGTTTGAATCTAAACACTGAAGCTTTCTTT
.	TRBV15	.	TRBJ2-3	CATSRDKLQFTDTQYF	TGTGCCACCAGCAGAGATAAATTACAGTTCACAGATACGCAGTATTTT
TRBD1	TRBV9	.	TRBJ1-1	CASSVTGGNTEAFF	TGTGCCAGCAGCGTCACAGGGGGAAACACTGAAGCTTTCTTT